This T cell receptor beta chain was retrieved from a study of blood T cell repertoires in COVID-19. V shed 2 bases and J shed 6 bases, with 17 bases lying between them. The CDR3 consists of 16 residues. Per the germline V gene, CDR1 is LNHDA and CDR2 is SQIVND (reference sequence). Profiling relied on immunoSEQ multiplex PCR, and the TCRdb table lists in-frame clones only, not all of them. The sample consists of nearly 25,000 clones, roughly 74% of them appearing once. The V gene is TRBV19, the J gene TRBJ2-1; a weak D match, TRBD2 (6 bases). What was sequenced was peripheral blood. The sequence was collected from a man aged 50 or older with COVID-19, enrolled during active disease. CDR3 amino acids: CASSIIGGQSINEQFF. The CDR3 DNA follows: TGTGCCAGTAGTATAATTGGAGGGCAGTCCATCAATGAGCAGTTCTTC.